The 10 T cell receptor beta chains below come from one sample, sequenced in a study of blood T cell repertoires in COVID-19. The method was immunoSEQ multiplex PCR; TCRdb's version includes in-frame clones alone and lacks a portion of them. Of 70,000 to 100,000 clones in the sample, roughly 84% were seen once. Sample: peripheral blood. Source of these receptors: a human donor in a cohort sampled during active COVID-19.

CDR3 bases: TGCAGCGTTGAAATAGGGACAGGGCAAGGGGAGACCCAGTACTTC. Translating gives CSVEIGTGQGETQYF. This chain uses TRBV29-1 with TRBJ2-5, with 9 bases aligning to TRBD1. The CDR3 sequence is 15 residues long. The ends lost 2 bases at V and 5 bases at J; junction bases unmatched: 9. Germline values: CDR1 SQVTM, CDR2 ANQGSEA.

This chain joins TRBV3-1 (or the pseudogene TRBV3-2) and TRBJ2-3, with TRBD2 identical over 7 bases. This CDR3 comprises 16 residues. Germline V gene sequence: CDR1 LGHDT, CDR2 YNNKEL (reference sequence). The trim removed 6 bases at V and 0 bases at J, leaving 9 bases unmatched. The CDR3 loop reads CASRLRSGASTDTQYF. The CDR3, as DNA: TGTGCCAGCAGACTCAGAAGCGGGGCTAGCACAGATACGCAGTATTTT.

The chain recombines TRBV7-2 with TRBJ2-5; 8 bases align to TRBD1. CDR3 length: 14 amino acids. The V gene end was trimmed by 5 bases and the J gene end by 7 bases; junction bases not matched to a gene: 9. The germline CDR1 and CDR2 sequences are SGHTA and FQGNSA. The CDR3 DNA follows: TGTGCCAGCAGCCCCTCTACAGGGGGGAGGACCCAGTACTTC. Translated, it gives CASSPSTGGRTQYF. Full variable domain (outside the CDR3, taken from reference TRBV7-2 and TRBJ2-5): GAGVSQSPSNKVTEKGKDVELRCDPISGHTALYWYRQSLGQGLEFLIYFQGNSAPDKSGLPSDRFSAERTGGSVSTLTIQRTQQEDSAVYLCASSPSTGGRTQYFGPGTRLLVL.

This sequence joins TRBV27 and TRBJ2-6, with TRBD2 identical over 7 bases. The CDR3 runs to 18 residues. V was pared by 5 bases and J by 0 bases, with 10 bases of the junction left unmatched. Looked up from germline, CDR1 is MNHEY and CDR2 is SMNVEV (reference sequence). The DNA for the CDR3 is TGTGCCAGCAGTCAGCTTGGCGGGGGATTCTCTGGGGCCAACGTCCTGACTTTC. It is translated as CASSQLGGGFSGANVLTF.

V gene TRBV5-6 combines with J gene TRBJ1-5; 7 bases match TRBD1. V lost 3 bases, J lost 4 bases, and 4 bases stayed unmatched. This CDR3 region has 14 residues. The germline gives CDR1 SGHDT, CDR2 YYEEEE. In DNA, the CDR3 is TGTGCCAGCAGCTGGGGGACAGAGAATCAGCCCCAGCATTTT. Its translation is CASSWGTENQPQHF.

This clone turned up a few times. The chain joins TRBV9 to TRBJ2-6; weak D call: TRBD1 (6 bases). Germline assignment: CDR1 SGDLS and CDR2 YYNGEE. Trimming cost V 4 bases and J 4 bases, with 18 bases left between them. The CDR3 consists of 17 residues. DNA for the CDR3: TGTGCCAGCAGCCCGACACCCAGGGGAGCGGGGGCCAACGTCCTGACTTTC. Protein sequence: CASSPTPRGAGANVLTF.

This rearrangement joins TRBV5-1 to TRBJ1-1; D is ambiguous. In germline, CDR1 is SGHRS, CDR2 YFSETQ. V was clipped by 0 bases and J by 3 bases, with 15 bases between them. The CDR3 spans 16 residues. CDR3 DNA sequence: TGCGCCAGCAGCTTGGCCAGGCACGCCGGGGACACTGAAGCTTTCTTT. Amino acids: CASSLARHAGDTEAFF.

This clone was seen a handful of times. This chain connects TRBV3-1 (or the pseudogene TRBV3-2) to TRBJ1-4; perhaps TRBD1 as D (5 bases). Germline lookup yields CDR1 LGHDT and CDR2 YNNKEL (reference sequence). Trimming shortened V by 3 bases and J by 5 bases, and 13 bases separated the two germline ends. This CDR3 spans 15 amino acids. Written as DNA, the CDR3 is TGTGCCAGCAGCCAGAACAGACAGAGAAATGAAAAACTGTTTTTT. This translates into CASSQNRQRNEKLFF.

The chain is built from TRBV19 and TRBJ1-4, with D possibly being TRBD1 (5 bases). From germline, CDR1 is LNHDA and CDR2 SQIVND (reference sequence). The CDR3 is made up of 16 amino acids. V was pared by 4 bases and J by 4 bases, with 16 bases between. Here the CDR3 reads CASSTLDSVGNEKLFF. The CDR3 DNA sequence: TGTGCCAGTAGTACCCTTGACAGTGTGGGTAATGAAAAACTGTTTTTT.

V and J are TRBV5-4 and TRBJ2-4; no clear D. Germline loops: CDR1 SGHNT, CDR2 YYREEE (reference sequence). The CDR3 runs 13 residues. The germline V and J ends were trimmed by 1 base and 7 bases, with 9 bases remaining between them. CDR3: CASSLSGWNIQYF. DNA of the CDR3: TGTGCCAGCAGCTTGTCCGGGTGGAACATTCAGTACTTC.